The next 2 T cell receptor beta chains were all read from a single sample in a study of human T cells and chemical hapten exposure. TCRdb redid the calling of the RACE reads with MiXCR, one entry per CDR3 protein. Among 100,000 to 120,000 distinct CDR3 sequences listed, under 35% were seen once. The time point here: patch test 3, about 24 weeks after DPC sensitization. Regarding treatment: therapeutic diphenylcyclopropenone sensitization with weekly scalp DPC. This specimen was whole blood, taken in connection with sensitization to the hapten diphenylcyclopropenone (DPC). The receptor source for this set is a man aged 35 to 55 with alopecia areata. Some clones in this sample may be carry-over from other donors' samples.

A few counts support this clonotype. The rearrangement uses TRBV5-4 and TRBJ1-1; 9 bases match TRBD1. The CDR3 is made up of 14 amino acids. Germline trimming cut 4 bases from V and 3 bases from J; bases unmatched to any gene: 4. Germline V CDR1 and CDR2: SGHNT, YYREEE (reference sequence). The CDR3 DNA reads TGTGCCAGCAGCCGACAGGGGGACTACACTGAAGCTTTCTTT. As protein: CASSRQGDYTEAFF.

V gene TRBV2 combines with J gene TRBJ2-5, with D hard to call. The germline V gene encodes CDR1 SNHLY and CDR2 FYNNEI. Trimming stripped 4 bases from V and 9 bases from J, with 12 bases between. The CDR3 spans 12 residues. The CDR3 loop is CASSVAELAQYF. The CDR3 region has the DNA TGTGCCAGCAGTGTGGCGGAACTGGCCCAGTACTTC.